This T cell receptor (beta chain) was recorded in a study of blood T cell repertoires in COVID-19. For the study at large: Samples came from the United States, Italy and Spain, spanning acute and convalescent COVID-19.

The CDR3 loop spans 13 amino acids. The germline V gene has CDR1 MNHEY and CDR2 SVGAGI. Between the trimmed V and J ends, which lost 4 bases and 7 bases, there was a span of 13 bases. In the authors' methods: Using reference gene primer amplification, nucleated cell counts were estimated. Only in-frame clones appear in the TCRdb table, and some are missing; sequencing was by immunoSEQ multiplex PCR. That table furnishes V, J and clone size, whereas the DNA furnished D and trimming. This table holds about 200,000 clones, about 91% found once. The receptor comes from a woman aged 40 to 50 with acute or convalescent COVID-19. This chain joins TRBV6-5 and TRBJ1-1; D is undetermined. Specimen: peripheral blood. DNA of the CDR3: TGTGCCAGCAGTTTCGTGAGGGCGGGTGAAGCTTTCTTT. Translation gives CASSFVRAGEAFF.